The entry that follows covers one T cell receptor beta chain sequence. The antigen it recognizes is unknown. Library generation was performed with the immunoSEQ multiplex PCR assay. For the multiplex PCR, a mixture combining 60 forward primers for TCR Vbeta segments and 13 reverse primers for TCR Jbeta segments was used. A multiplex PCR assay on genomic DNA amplified the CDR3 region of rearranged TCR beta genes. The amplified TCR beta libraries were sequenced on the Illumina HiSeq System as 87-base-pair reads. As for how the authors treated the data: A later analysis counted about 80 million unique TCR beta chains across the 550 to 750 repertoires, and roughly 10 million of these chains were shared by at least two donors. Raw reads were error-corrected and collapsed into unique sequences with a nearest-neighbor algorithm that merged closely related sequences to remove PCR and sequencing errors. CDR3 sequences were aligned to IMGT reference sequences to assign V, D and J gene segments. For a sequence to be retained, at least a six-nucleotide match to both a V gene segment and a J gene segment was required. Rearrangements were called productive when the CDR3 lacked stop codons and stayed in frame with V and J; all others were non-productive. Following IMGT convention, CDR3 was defined as the stretch from the second conserved V-encoded cysteine up to the conserved J-encoded phenylalanine. Sequences without an unambiguous match to a single V gene segment were excluded from the earlier analysis of a few hundred of the donors. In an earlier analysis of approximately 590 of the donors, V segments were called functional above 56.7% productive rearrangements and were called segregating when the between-donor standard deviation exceeded 5%. A statistical classification framework was built for diagnosing cytomegalovirus status from the catalog of TCR beta chain sequences. In a later analysis, TCR nucleotide sequences were compared against IMGT/GENE-DB human TR gene sequences so that V and J genes could be assigned. In a later analysis, CDR3 sequences and most-parsimonious VDJ recombination scenarios were assigned using the TCRdist pipeline. In a later analysis, every TCR beta chain was defined by the combination of its CDR3 amino acid sequence and its V-gene family, and reads without a unique V-gene family were dropped. In a later analysis, around 650 highly shared, low-generation-probability nucleotide sequences were removed to address suspected cross-contamination and a sequencing artifact. In a later analysis, a clonal expansion index was calculated for each public chain from normalized within-repertoire ranks of inferred template counts. Generation probabilities in a later analysis came from a VDJ recombination model fitted to out-of-frame rearrangements, and those results were checked against IGoR. In a later analysis, hypergeometric tests were used to score TCR-TCR, TCR-HLA and TCR-CMV co-occurrence, with a repertoire-size bias correction applied to TCR pairs. In a later analysis, false discovery rates were estimated by permuting HLA or CMV assignments 20 times. A later analysis grouped co-occurring TCRs with DBSCAN, adding TCRdist sequence similarity when clustering within HLA-allele-positive subsets. For co-occurrence clustering, repertoires with fewer than 30,000 or more than 120,000 public chains were excluded, along with 4 to 6 repertoires with anomalous nucleotide sharing. TCRdb holds this immuneACCESS table with in-frame rearrangements only. Some clones are missing; in checked studies, unresolved V genes explain under half, and the rest has no known cause. V and J calls and clone size are those listed in that table; D and trimming were worked out from the DNA. This sample's listing comprises about 120,000 clones. The top ten clones comprise 1.7% of the sample.

This sample stems from a study of cytomegalovirus exposure and HLA in healthy donors (dated 2017 in TCRdb). Regarding the study in general: In an earlier analysis of some 550 of the donors, around 300 Gb of sequence data and 90 million to 120 million unique TCR beta sequences from 150 million to 200 million T cells were reported. An earlier analysis of 500 to 750 of the donors applied high-throughput TCR beta sequencing to assess whether each TCR beta V gene segment acted as functional or pseudogenic. High-throughput TCR immunosequencing, statistical association of individual TCRs with disease status, and machine learning were combined to predict cytomegalovirus infection status. The study was designed to test whether signatures of past pathogen exposure could be identified by cataloging public T cell receptors. In addition to the first cohort of hundreds of subjects, a separate validation cohort of 120 different subjects was used. Among 300 to 500 genotyped donors of the cohort, an average of approximately 220,000 unique TCR beta nucleotide sequences was sequenced per donor, of which roughly 18% were non-productive. Genome-wide SNP genotypes for about 55% of the roughly 670 donors were used in a later genetic analysis, which treated that subset as a discovery cohort. A later analysis re-analyzed previously published TCR beta repertoires from 550 to 700 donors and added high-resolution HLA genotyping to study TCR occurrence patterns. Of the roughly 400 genotyped donors, 81% fell in the genetic ancestry cluster associated with self-reported Caucasian donors. Typing coverage differed by locus: A, B, C, DRB1 and DQB1 were typed in roughly 629-630 donors, DQA1 in 522, DPA1 in 600 to 610, and DPB1 in approximately 450. Donor age, sex, ethnicity and CMV serostatus were compiled alongside the repertoire data. The later analysis used no new phenotypic data to find candidate immune exposures, relying instead on TCR beta sequences and their occurrence across donors. About 280 gigabases of sequencing data and roughly 90 million unique TCR sequences were included in an early release covering around 650 HLA-typed donors. Using immunosequencing, the study profiled T cell repertoires from 640 or so subjects and related those repertoires to cytomegalovirus serostatus. Class I and class II HLA loci were covered by the typing at four-digit resolution. A few DR-DQ haplotypes were treated as single units for association and clustering because of strong linkage in the cohort. All discovery cohort repertoires had been generated on a single sequencing platform.

The CDR3, cysteine through phenylalanine, is 15 amino acids long. CDR3 DNA is the only sequence kept; it has 45 bases, read in frame from the first base. The germline V end is reduced by 3 bases and the J end by 7 bases; junction bases left unmatched: 6. CDR1 LGHNA and CDR2 YSLEER are derived from the germline V gene. On the study overall, not on this receptor specifically: When HLA alleles, especially DR and DQ, strongly co-occurred, attributing TCR associations to individual alleles was difficult. A cluster of highly shared sequence variants was judged likely to represent a technical artifact of the sequencing pipeline. A further reported finding was that TCR beta sequences accurately predicted the HLA-A and HLA-B alleles for most subjects in the first cohort. The authors suggested that the approach could potentially be generalized to other disease states and immunological phenotypes. Specific HLA alleles were associated with over 15,000 TCR beta sequences at a false discovery rate of 0.05 in a later analysis. Linkage disequilibrium might explain the correlated functional status among segregating V segments, but an unknown experimental factor could not be ruled out. Because counts were too low, some 17 rarely observed V segments, including chromosome 9 orphons, were excluded from the earlier analysis of 587 of the donors. The 87-base-pair reads could not distinguish some IMGT-functional V segments, including TRBV6-2 and TRBV6-3, so those segments were excluded. A later analysis found that TCR association rates varied across HLA loci, with DRB1 alleles showing the most associated TCRs and HLA-C alleles the fewest. A few of the identified cytomegalovirus-associated TCR beta chains were confirmed in vitro to be specific for cytomegalovirus antigens. Because HLA typing was missing for some donors at each locus, association tests included only the typed subset. A later genetic analysis associated a missense DCLRE1C variant with V-gene and J-gene trimming of TCR beta chains, and an independent cohort replicated the association. Broadly in line with IMGT annotations, most TCR beta V segments showed up in productive rearrangements about 87% or about 30% of the time in an earlier analysis of some 590 of the donors. Across donors, most TCR sequences were observed very rarely, whereas some public TCRs were present in many individuals. In a later analysis, most CMV-associated TCR beta chains were found to appear HLA-restricted, with HLA associations seemingly driven largely by CMV exposure. The study gave a list of under 200 TCR beta chains associated with cytomegalovirus. A later genetic analysis reported fewer N-insertions in productive TCRs among donors in an Asian-associated ancestry cluster than the roughly 700-donor mean. Compared with equally common non-associated chains, HLA-associated TCR beta chains in a later analysis were more clonally expanded and had lower generation probabilities. Immune exposure information for the cohort was limited to CMV serostatus. Only TCR beta chains were sequenced in this cohort, and the absence of alpha or paired-chain data limited detectable features. Cytomegalovirus status was reported to be diagnosed by the classifier with high specificity and sensitivity in both the original and validation cohorts. Roughly uniform sequencing depth across donors was assumed in presence/absence analyses, although this assumption may not hold. A later analysis reported that several top co-occurrence clusters appeared linked to parvovirus B19, influenza, CMV and Epstein-Barr virus.

The cohort consisted of approximately 670 healthy bone marrow donors. Cohort members were all nominally healthy when sampled, although unrecorded immune exposures were likely present. The donor was CMV seronegative and belonged to the group of around 350 seronegative cohort members. Every donor gave a peripheral blood sample, and the peripheral blood mononuclear cells from that sample were used for TCR beta sequencing. The Qiagen DNeasy Blood Extraction Kit was used to extract genomic DNA from the blood cell samples. Input material: PBMCs. This TCR was recovered from a man aged 18-30 years in good health and CMV-seronegative. Rearrangement joined TRBV4-3 to TRBJ1-3, with TRBD1 matching 10 junction bases. CDR3 region: CASSHRTGGGNTIYF. The nucleotide sequence reads as follows: TGCGCCAGCAGCCACCGGACAGGGGGGGGGAACACCATATATTTT.